Below, one T cell receptor beta chain is given with its context. Its target is unknown. One end of the junction does not line up with germline, which may come from a read error. This entry comes from a study of T cell repertoires and leukemia-associated antigens. Study-wide background: Samples yielded about 3 to 5.0 million effective reads each, approximately 16 million overall.

Whole-study results and caveats: V, J, VDJ and CDR3 counts did not differ significantly among groups. No direct test of specificity or function was done for expanded clones.

TCRdb used MiXCR to reprocess the 5' RACE reads, holding one entry per CDR3 protein. This table has 12,000 to 15,000 distinct CDR3 sequences, approximately 39% appearing once. Before use, CD3+ T cells rested overnight in serum-free medium. The CDR3 is made up of 14 amino acids. The germline gives CDR1 SGHTA, CDR2 FQGNSA. The specimen sequenced was CD3+ T cells sorted from blood and cultured. The clonotype comes from a female donor in good health. The V gene is TRBV7-2, the J gene TRBJ2-7; D call uncertain. The CDR3 sequence is CACSLGRPPYEQCF. The CDR3 nucleotides read TGTGCCTGCAGCTTGGGTCGGCCCCCATACGAGCAGTGCTTC. Variable domain in full (rest from reference TRBV7-2 and TRBJ2-7): GAGVSQSPSNKVTEKGKDVELRCDPISGHTALYWYRQSLGQGLEFLIYFQGNSAPDKSGLPSDRFSAERTGGSVSTLTIQRTQQEDSAVYLCACSLGRPPYEQCFGPGTRLTVT.